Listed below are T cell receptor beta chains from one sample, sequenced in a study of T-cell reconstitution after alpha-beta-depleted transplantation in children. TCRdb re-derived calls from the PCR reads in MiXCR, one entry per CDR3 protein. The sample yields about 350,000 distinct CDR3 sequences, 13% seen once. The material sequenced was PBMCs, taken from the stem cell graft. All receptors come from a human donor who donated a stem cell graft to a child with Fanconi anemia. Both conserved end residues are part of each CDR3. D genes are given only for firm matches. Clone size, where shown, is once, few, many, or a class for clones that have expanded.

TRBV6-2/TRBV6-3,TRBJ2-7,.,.,CASSSSSALDEQYF,TGTGCCAGCAGTTCCTCCAGCGCTTTAGACGAGCAGTACTTC
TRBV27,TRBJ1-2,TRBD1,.,CASSFRQGSGGYTF,TGTGCCAGCAGTTTTCGACAGGGGAGCGGAGGCTACACCTTC
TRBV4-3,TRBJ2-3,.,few,CASSQSHREGDTQYF,TGCGCCAGCAGCCAGTCCCACAGGGAAGGGGATACGCAGTATTTT
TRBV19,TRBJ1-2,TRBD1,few,CASSPRQGDYYGYTF,TGTGCCAGTAGTCCGCGACAGGGGGATTACTATGGCTACACCTTC
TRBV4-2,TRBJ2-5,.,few,CASSQVEGSGETQYF,TGTGCCAGCAGCCAAGTAGAAGGGTCCGGAGAGACCCAGTACTTC
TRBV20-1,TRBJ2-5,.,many,CSARFSGQETQYF,TGCAGTGCTAGATTTTCCGGGCAAGAGACCCAGTACTTC
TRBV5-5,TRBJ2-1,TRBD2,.,CASSLGQRGGYNEQFF,TGTGCCAGCAGCTTGGGCCAGCGGGGGGGCTACAATGAGCAGTTCTTC
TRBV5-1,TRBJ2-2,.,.,CASSLLDANGELFF,TGCGCCAGCAGCCTCTTGGACGCGAACGGGGAGCTGTTTTTT
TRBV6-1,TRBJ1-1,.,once,CASSPIGQDTEAFF,TGTGCCAGCAGTCCAATCGGCCAGGACACTGAAGCTTTCTTT
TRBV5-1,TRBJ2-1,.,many,CASSWTASSYNEQFF,TGCGCCAGCAGCTGGACCGCGAGCTCCTACAATGAGCAGTTCTTC
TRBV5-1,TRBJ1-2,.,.,CASSFGGWEGYTF,TGCGCCAGCAGCTTCGGGGGCTGGGAAGGCTACACCTTC
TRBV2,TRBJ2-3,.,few,CASSPPGTPAYF,TGTGCCAGCAGCCCTCCCGGGACTCCTGCATATTTT
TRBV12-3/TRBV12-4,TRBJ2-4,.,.,CASSLSSGGTKNIQYF,TGTGCCAGCAGTTTATCTTCAGGGGGGACCAAAAACATTCAGTACTTC
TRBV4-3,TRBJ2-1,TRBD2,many,CASSQDPGGEVEQFF,TGCGCCAGCAGCCAAGACCCCGGGGGGGAGGTTGAGCAGTTCTTC
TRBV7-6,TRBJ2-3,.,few,CASSPSLATDTQYF,TGTGCCAGCAGCCCGAGCTTAGCCACAGATACGCAGTATTTT
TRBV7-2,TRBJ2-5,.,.,CASSPDTLETQYF,TGTGCCAGCAGCCCGGACACATTAGAGACCCAGTACTTC
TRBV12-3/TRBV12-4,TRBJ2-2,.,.,CASSHRQGYIGELFF,TGTGCCAGCAGCCACCGTCAAGGTTATATCGGGGAGCTGTTTTTT
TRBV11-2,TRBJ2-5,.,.,CASSLAEHGTQYF,TGTGCCAGCAGCTTAGCGGAACACGGGACCCAGTACTTC
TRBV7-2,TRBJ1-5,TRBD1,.,CASSLVPPGQGNQPQHF,TGTGCCAGCAGCTTAGTCCCCCCGGGACAGGGTAATCAGCCCCAGCATTTT
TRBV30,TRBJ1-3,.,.,CAWTRGRVGNTIYF,TGTGCCTGGACTCGGGGAAGGGTTGGAAACACCATATATTTT
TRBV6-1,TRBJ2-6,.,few,CASSEARTAFLSGANVLTF,TGTGCCAGCAGTGAAGCGCGGACAGCTTTTCTCTCTGGGGCCAACGTCCTGACTTTC
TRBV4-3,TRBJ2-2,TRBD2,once,CASSQDRRLAGYRELFF,TGCGCCAGCAGCCAAGATCGAAGACTAGCGGGGTACCGGGAGCTGTTTTTT
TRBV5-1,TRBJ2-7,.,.,CASSSGLWDSYEQYF,TGCGCCAGCAGCTCCGGACTGTGGGACTCCTACGAGCAGTACTTC
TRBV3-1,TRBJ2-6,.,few,CASRAFSGANVLTF,TGTGCCAGCAGGGCATTCTCTGGGGCCAACGTCCTGACTTTC
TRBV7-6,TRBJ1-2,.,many,CASSLMAGRGYTF,TGTGCCAGCAGCTTAATGGCAGGGCGAGGCTACACCTTC
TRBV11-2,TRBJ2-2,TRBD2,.,CASSFTSGDPGELFF,TGTGCCAGCAGCTTCACTAGCGGGGATCCCGGGGAGCTGTTTTTT
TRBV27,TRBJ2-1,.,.,CASINQPEPGQKEFF,TGTGCCAGTATAAACCAACCAGAACCGGGACAAAAGGAGTTCTTC
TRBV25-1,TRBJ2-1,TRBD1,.,CASRDRGPYNEQFF,TGTGCCAGCCGCGACAGGGGGCCTTACAATGAGCAGTTCTTC
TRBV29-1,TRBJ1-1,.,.,CSVAGTGRATEAFF,TGCAGCGTTGCGGGGACGGGCCGAGCGACTGAAGCTTTCTTT
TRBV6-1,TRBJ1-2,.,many,CASREGTGYTF,TGTGCCAGTAGAGAGGGGACTGGCTACACCTTC
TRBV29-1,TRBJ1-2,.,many,CSVEDQEIGGYTF,TGCAGCGTTGAAGATCAGGAGATCGGGGGCTACACCTTC
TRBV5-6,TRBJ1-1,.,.,CAISSRSASSLFF,TGTGCCATCAGCTCCCGGTCCGCCTCCTCCCTTTTCTTT
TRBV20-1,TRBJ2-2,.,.,CSARGQTNTGELFF,TGCAGTGCTAGGGGACAAACGAACACCGGGGAGCTGTTTTTT
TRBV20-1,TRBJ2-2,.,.,CSASSFLGTGELFF,TGCAGTGCTAGTAGCTTCTTAGGCACCGGGGAGCTGTTTTTT
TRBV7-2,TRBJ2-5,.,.,CASSLSGTGSWETQYF,TGTGCCAGCAGCTTATCCGGGACTGGATCCTGGGAGACCCAGTACTTC
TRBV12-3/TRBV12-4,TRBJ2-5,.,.,CASSSRARTQETQYF,TGTGCCAGCAGTTCGAGGGCTAGAACTCAAGAGACCCAGTACTTC
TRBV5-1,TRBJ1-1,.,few,CASSLLQGMNTEAFF,TGCGCCAGCAGCTTATTACAAGGGATGAACACTGAAGCTTTCTTT
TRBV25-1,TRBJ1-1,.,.,CASSELGTGASTEAFF,TGTGCCAGCAGTGAGTTAGGGACGGGGGCGTCCACTGAAGCTTTCTTT
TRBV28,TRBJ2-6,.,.,CASSTGPGANVLTF,TGTGCCAGCAGCACAGGGCCTGGGGCCAACGTCCTGACTTTC
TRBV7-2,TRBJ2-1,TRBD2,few,CASSWTSGGINEQFF,TGTGCCAGCAGCTGGACTAGCGGGGGAATAAATGAGCAGTTCTTC
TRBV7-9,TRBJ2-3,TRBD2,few,CASSLGLGPPGGDTQYF,TGTGCCAGCAGCTTAGGCCTGGGACCCCCGGGAGGAGATACGCAGTATTTT
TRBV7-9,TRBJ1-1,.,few,CASSSLEGNEAFF,TGTGCCAGCAGCTCCCTCGAGGGGAATGAAGCTTTCTTT
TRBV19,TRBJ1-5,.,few,CASSIEGDYSNQPQHF,TGTGCCAGTAGTATAGAGGGGGACTATAGCAATCAGCCCCAGCATTTT
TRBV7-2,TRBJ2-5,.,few,CASSLSGVLQETQYF,TGTGCCAGCAGCTTATCAGGTGTCCTACAAGAGACCCAGTACTTC
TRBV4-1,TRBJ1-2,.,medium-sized,CASSQDRMTGGYTF,TGCGCCAGCAGCCAAGATCGCATGACGGGTGGCTACACCTTC